These 10 T cell receptor beta chains originate from one sample sequenced in a study of blood T cells in healthy people across ages. With a J-beta primer mix and a sample-barcoded 5' primer, a second PCR ran 7 to 11 cycles. TCRdb called the 5' RACE reads again in MiXCR, with one record for every CDR3 protein. The sample records 1,500,000 or so distinct CDR3 sequences, around 59% being singletons. Material for sequencing was blood. The origin of the receptors is a man aged 18 to 30 in good health.

The chain employs TRBV9 and TRBJ1-5; 8 nucleotides match TRBD1. The V gene's germline CDR1 is SGDLS and CDR2 YYNGEE. The CDR3 has 15 amino acids. The V segment lost 3 bases and the J segment 0 bases; nucleotides outside the gene matches: 2. The CDR3 is CASSAGGSSNQPQHF. DNA of the CDR3: TGTGCCAGCAGCGCAGGGGGCTCTAGCAATCAGCCCCAGCATTTT. Together with reference TRBV9 and TRBJ1-5, the CDR3 gives the full variable domain: DSGVTQTPKHLITATGQRVTLRCSPRSGDLSVYWYQQSLDQGLQFLIQYYNGEERAKGNILERFSAQQFPDLHSELNLSSLELGDSALYFCASSAGGSSNQPQHFGDGTRLSIL.

Note on this clonotype: At one end, the junction sequence differs from germline, possibly due to a read error. The chain links TRBV14 to TRBJ1-3; no definite D call. The CDR3 is 17 amino acids. Germline CDR1 is SGHDN and CDR2 is FVKESK. CDR3 in DNA: TGTGCCAGCAGCCACGGGATCCCTAAGTACTCTGGAAACACCATAAATTTT. Protein product: CASSHGIPKYSGNTINF.

This clonotype was counted a few times. The chain is built from TRBV20-1 and TRBJ2-7, with a weak D call TRBD1 (7 bases). V lost 2 bases and J lost 4, with 15 bases in between. This CDR3 spans 14 amino acids. Germline loops: CDR1 DFQATT, CDR2 SNEGSKA (reference sequence). The CDR3 DNA follows: TGCAGTGCTAGATCGCAGGGGGGCGGTTACGAGCAGTACTTC. This gives the protein CSARSQGGGYEQYF.

This clonotype was recorded only once. The chain uses TRBV28 and TRBJ2-3, with a possible D match to TRBD2 (6 bases). From germline, CDR1 is MDHEN and CDR2 SYDVKM. CDR3 length: 16 residues. The V and J ends lost 2 bases and 2 bases respectively, with 14 bases between them. The CDR3 nucleotides read TGTGCCAGCAGTTTACAAAGGGACTTCACCACAGATACGCAGTATTTT. Protein: CASSLQRDFTTDTQYF.

The chain carries TRBV27 and TRBJ1-5; D might be TRBD1 (6 bases). V lost 3 bases, J lost 5 bases, and 11 bases lay in between. Per germline, CDR1 MNHEY and CDR2 SMNVEV (reference sequence). The CDR3 spans 14 residues. The CDR3 loop reads CASSFQGPYQPQHF. The DNA of the CDR3 is TGTGCCAGCAGTTTCCAGGGGCCCTATCAGCCCCAGCATTTT.

The chain recombines TRBV12-3 or TRBV12-4 with TRBJ2-3; tentative D call: TRBD1 (5 bases). V was clipped by 3 bases and J by 5 bases, with 9 bases between them. The CDR3 consists of 13 residues. CDR3 amino acids: CASSFSREDTQYF. CDR3 sequence (DNA): TGTGCCAGCAGTTTCAGCAGGGAAGATACGCAGTATTTT.

This sequence joins TRBV9 and TRBJ2-7, with D hard to call. Germline V CDR1 and CDR2: SGDLS, YYNGEE. The CDR3 contains 16 residues. Trimming left V 4 bases short and J 4 bases short, with 21 bases between. The CDR3 DNA sequence: TGTGCCAGCAGCCTCGGGCGTAGGGCAGGACCTTACGAGCAGTACTTC. It specifies CASSLGRRAGPYEQYF. Combining the CDR3 with reference TRBV9 and TRBJ2-7 gives the whole variable domain DSGVTQTPKHLITATGQRVTLRCSPRSGDLSVYWYQQSLDQGLQFLIQYYNGEERAKGNILERFSAQQFPDLHSELNLSSLELGDSALYFCASSLGRRAGPYEQYFGPGTRLTVT.

This clonotype was observed a single time. The V and J genes are TRBV2 and TRBJ1-3; unclear D gene. The CDR3 has 12 residues. Germline V gene lookup returns CDR1 SNHLY and CDR2 FYNNEI. The V gene lost 7 bases and the J gene lost 3 bases, with 7 bases spanning the gap. The chain's CDR3 is CASMALGNTIYF. The CDR3 DNA reads TGTGCCAGCATGGCGCTTGGAAACACCATATATTTT.

This chain joins TRBV6-4 and TRBJ1-2, with D maybe TRBD1 (6 bases). The CDR3 totals 16 residues. Trimming took 0 bases from V and 7 from J, leaving 18 bases between them. In germline, CDR1 is MRHNA, CDR2 SNTAGT. The CDR3 reads CASSDSTGPRSFGYTF. Written as DNA, the CDR3 is TGTGCCAGCAGTGACTCCACAGGGCCCAGATCCTTTGGCTACACCTTC.

The gene calls are TRBV12-3 or TRBV12-4 and TRBJ1-4, with 7 bases identical to TRBD1. The CDR3 runs 15 residues. V lost 3 bases and J lost 8; bases outside the gene matches: 9. The CDR3 sequence: CASSFRRGLGEKLFF. CDR3 sequence (DNA): TGTGCCAGCAGTTTTAGGAGGGGGCTCGGGGAAAAACTGTTTTTT.